This T cell receptor (beta chain) originates from a study of identical twins. Study observations and caveats: Beta clonotypes that were abundant in cord blood contained fewer insertions, a pattern absent from memory repertoires.

TCRdb analysed the 5' RACE reads with MiXCR anew, one entry per CDR3 protein. The repertoire holds 500,000 to 550,000 distinct CDR3 sequences, with 20% to 25% as singletons. This CDR3 is 14 amino acids long. Germline V lookup: CDR1 MNHEY, CDR2 SVGAGI. With 0 bases removed from V and 2 bases from J, the gap between germline ends came to 7 bases. This clonotype has a handful of counts. Its cognate antigen is unknown. The same sample was also studied in work on yellow fever vaccine responses in identical twins. That publication notes: A vaccine T cell response that seemed partly convergent and partly personalized was reported in twins.

The chain carries TRBV6-5 and TRBJ2-5; D gene unclear. Material for sequencing was CD4+ T cells sorted from blood. The TCR was taken from a woman under 30 in good health. The chain's CDR3 is CASSYSRLQETQYF. The CDR3 DNA follows: TGTGCCAGCAGTTACTCGAGGCTTCAAGAGACCCAGTACTTC.